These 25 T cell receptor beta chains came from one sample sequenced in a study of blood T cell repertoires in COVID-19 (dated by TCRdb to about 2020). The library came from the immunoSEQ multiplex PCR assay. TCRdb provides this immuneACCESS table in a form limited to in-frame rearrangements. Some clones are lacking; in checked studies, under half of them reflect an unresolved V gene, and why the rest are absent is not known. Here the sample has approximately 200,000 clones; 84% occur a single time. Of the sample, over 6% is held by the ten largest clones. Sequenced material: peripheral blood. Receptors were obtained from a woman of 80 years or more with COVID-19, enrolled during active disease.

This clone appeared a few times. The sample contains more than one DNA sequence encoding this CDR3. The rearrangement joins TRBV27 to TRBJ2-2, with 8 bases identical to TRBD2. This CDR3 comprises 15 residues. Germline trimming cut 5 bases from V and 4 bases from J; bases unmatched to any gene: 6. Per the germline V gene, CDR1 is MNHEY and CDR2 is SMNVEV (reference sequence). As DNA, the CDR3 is TGTGCCAGCAGTAGGACTAGCCCTAGCACCGGGGAGCTGTTTTTT. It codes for CASSRTSPSTGELFF.

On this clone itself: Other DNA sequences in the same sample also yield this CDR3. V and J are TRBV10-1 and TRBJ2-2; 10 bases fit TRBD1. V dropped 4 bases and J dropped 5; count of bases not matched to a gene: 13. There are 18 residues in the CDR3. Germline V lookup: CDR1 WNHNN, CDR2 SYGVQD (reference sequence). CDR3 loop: CASSARPGQGSGTGELFF. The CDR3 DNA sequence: TGCGCCAGCAGTGCCCGACCGGGACAGGGGTCCGGAACCGGGGAGCTGTTTTTT.

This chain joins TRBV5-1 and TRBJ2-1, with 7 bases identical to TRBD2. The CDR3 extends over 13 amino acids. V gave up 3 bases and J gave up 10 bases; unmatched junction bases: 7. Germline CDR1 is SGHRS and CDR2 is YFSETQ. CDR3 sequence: CASSSPPSGEQFF. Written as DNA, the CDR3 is TGCGCCAGCAGCTCCCCCCCTAGCGGCGAGCAGTTCTTC. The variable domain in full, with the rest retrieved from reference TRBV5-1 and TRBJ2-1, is KAGVTQTPRYLIKTRGQQVTLSCSPISGHRSVSWYQQTPGQGLQFLFEYFSETQRNKGNFPGRFSGRQFSNSRSEMNVSTLELGDSALYLCASSSPPSGEQFFGPGTRLTVL.

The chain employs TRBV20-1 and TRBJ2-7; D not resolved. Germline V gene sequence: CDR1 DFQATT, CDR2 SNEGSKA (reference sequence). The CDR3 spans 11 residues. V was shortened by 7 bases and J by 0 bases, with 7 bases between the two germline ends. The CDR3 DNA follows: TGCAGTGGCGCGGACTCCTACGAGCAGTACTTC. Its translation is CSGADSYEQYF.

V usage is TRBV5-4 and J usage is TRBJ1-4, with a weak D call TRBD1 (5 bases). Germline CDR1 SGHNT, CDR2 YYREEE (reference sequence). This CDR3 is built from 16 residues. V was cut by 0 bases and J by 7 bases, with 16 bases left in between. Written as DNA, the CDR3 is TGTGCCAGCAGCTTGGCCCAGACTAGGGGTAGTGAAAAACTGTTTTTT. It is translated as CASSLAQTRGSEKLFF.

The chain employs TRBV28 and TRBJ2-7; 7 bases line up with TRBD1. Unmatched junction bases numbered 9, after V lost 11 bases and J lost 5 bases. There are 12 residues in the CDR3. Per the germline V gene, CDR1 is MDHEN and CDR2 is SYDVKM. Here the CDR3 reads CAAWDRYDEQYF. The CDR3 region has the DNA TGTGCCGCCTGGGACAGATATGACGAGCAGTACTTC.

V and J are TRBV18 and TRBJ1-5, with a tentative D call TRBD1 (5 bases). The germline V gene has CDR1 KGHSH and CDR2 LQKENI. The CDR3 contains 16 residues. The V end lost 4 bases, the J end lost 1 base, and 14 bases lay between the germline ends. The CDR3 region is CASSLQGSLSNQPQHF. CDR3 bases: TGTGCCAGCTCACTCCAGGGATCCTTGAGCAATCAGCCCCAGCATTTT.

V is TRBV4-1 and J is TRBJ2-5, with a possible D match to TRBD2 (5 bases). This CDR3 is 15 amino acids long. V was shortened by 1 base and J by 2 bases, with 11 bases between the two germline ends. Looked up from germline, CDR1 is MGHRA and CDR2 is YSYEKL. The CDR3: CASSQVIAIQETQYF. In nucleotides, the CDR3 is TGCGCCAGCAGCCAAGTAATAGCGATACAAGAGACCCAGTACTTC.

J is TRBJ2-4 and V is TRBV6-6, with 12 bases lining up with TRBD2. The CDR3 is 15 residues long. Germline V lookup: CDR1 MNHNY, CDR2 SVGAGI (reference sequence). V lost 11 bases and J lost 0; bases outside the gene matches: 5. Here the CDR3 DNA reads TGTGCCGTCTCACTAGCGGGGGGAGCCAAAAACATTCAGTACTTC. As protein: CAVSLAGGAKNIQYF.

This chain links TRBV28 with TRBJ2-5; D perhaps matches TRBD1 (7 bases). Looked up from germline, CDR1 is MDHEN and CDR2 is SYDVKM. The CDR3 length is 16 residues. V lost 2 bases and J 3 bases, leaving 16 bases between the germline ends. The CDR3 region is CASSLLGGAGKETQYF. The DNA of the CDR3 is TGTGCCAGCAGTTTACTAGGGGGCGCGGGGAAAGAGACCCAGTACTTC.

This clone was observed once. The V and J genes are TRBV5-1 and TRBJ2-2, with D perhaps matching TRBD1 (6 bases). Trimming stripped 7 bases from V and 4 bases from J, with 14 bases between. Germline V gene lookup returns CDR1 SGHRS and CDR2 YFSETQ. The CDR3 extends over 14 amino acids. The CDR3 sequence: CASAQDSTTGELFF. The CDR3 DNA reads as TGCGCCAGCGCCCAGGACAGTACCACCGGGGAGCTGTTTTTT.

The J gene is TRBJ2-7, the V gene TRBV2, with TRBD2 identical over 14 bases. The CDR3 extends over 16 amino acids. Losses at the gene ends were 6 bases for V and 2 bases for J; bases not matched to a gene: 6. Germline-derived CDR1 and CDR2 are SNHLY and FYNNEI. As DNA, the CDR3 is TGTGCCAGCAGCCTGGGACTAGCGGGGGTAACCTACGAGCAGTACTTC. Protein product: CASSLGLAGVTYEQYF.

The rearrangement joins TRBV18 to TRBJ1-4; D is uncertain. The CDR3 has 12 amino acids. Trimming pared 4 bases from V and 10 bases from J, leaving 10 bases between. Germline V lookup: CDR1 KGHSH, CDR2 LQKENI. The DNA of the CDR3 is TGTGCCAGCTCACGGGAGGCGGGAAAACTGTTTTTT. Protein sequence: CASSREAGKLFF.

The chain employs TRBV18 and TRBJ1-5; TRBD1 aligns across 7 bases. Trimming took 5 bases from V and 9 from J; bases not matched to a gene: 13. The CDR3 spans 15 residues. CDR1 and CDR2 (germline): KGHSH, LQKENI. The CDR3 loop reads CASSSGTAEGGPQHF. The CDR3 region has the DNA TGTGCCAGCTCATCCGGGACAGCCGAAGGGGGGCCCCAGCATTTT.

The DNA for the CDR3 is TGTGCCAGTAGTTTCTTACAGGCGGAAGCTTTCTTT. This sequence encodes CASSFLQAEAFF. This sequence joins TRBV19 and TRBJ1-1; possibly TRBD1 for D (5 bases). Trimming took off 5 bases at V and 8 bases at J, with 12 bases between the two ends. The CDR3 sequence is 12 residues long. Germline CDR1 and CDR2: LNHDA and SQIVND (reference sequence).

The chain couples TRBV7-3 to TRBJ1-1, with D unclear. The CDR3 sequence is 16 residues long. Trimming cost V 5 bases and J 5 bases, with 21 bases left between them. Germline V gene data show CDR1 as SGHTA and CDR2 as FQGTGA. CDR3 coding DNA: TGTGCCAGCAGCCCCGCCCCAGGAAGCCCGAAGACTGAAGCTTTCTTT. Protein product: CASSPAPGSPKTEAFF.

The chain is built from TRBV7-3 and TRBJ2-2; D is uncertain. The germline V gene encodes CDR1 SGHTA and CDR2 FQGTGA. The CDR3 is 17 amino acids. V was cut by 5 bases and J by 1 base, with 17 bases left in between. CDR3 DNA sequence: TGTGCCAGCAGCGGATCACCGGCGGCTTGGAACACCGGGGAGCTGTTTTTT. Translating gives CASSGSPAAWNTGELFF.

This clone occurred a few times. CDR3 in amino acids: CASSVQGTTGELFF. CDR3 nucleotides: TGTGCCAGCAGCGTACAGGGGACCACCGGGGAGCTGTTTTTT. V and J are TRBV9 and TRBJ2-2; maybe TRBD1 (6 bases). Trimming took 1 base from V and 4 from J, leaving 8 bases between them. Germline loops: CDR1 SGDLS, CDR2 YYNGEE. CDR3 size: 14 residues.

The CDR3 nucleotides read TGTGCCAGCAGTGAGACAGCCCTCCTCCACTTT. It yields the protein CASSETALLHF. The rearrangement joins TRBV6-1 to TRBJ1-6; tentatively, D is TRBD1 (5 bases). V dropped 3 bases and J dropped 15 bases, with 9 bases sitting between them. Germline V gene data show CDR1 as MNHNS and CDR2 as SASEGT. This CDR3 has 11 amino acids.

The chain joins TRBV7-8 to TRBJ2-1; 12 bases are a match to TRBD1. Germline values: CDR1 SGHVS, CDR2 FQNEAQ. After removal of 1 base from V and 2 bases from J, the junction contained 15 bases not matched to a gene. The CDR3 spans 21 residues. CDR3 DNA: TGTGCCAGCAGCTTAGTTGGGACAGGGGGCTCGGGGGGCCTCGCCTACAATGAGCAGTTCTTC. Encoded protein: CASSLVGTGGSGGLAYNEQFF.

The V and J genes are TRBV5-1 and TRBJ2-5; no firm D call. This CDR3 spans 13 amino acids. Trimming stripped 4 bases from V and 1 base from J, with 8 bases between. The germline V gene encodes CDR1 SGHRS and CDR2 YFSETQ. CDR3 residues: CASSNPGQETQYF. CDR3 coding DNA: TGCGCCAGCAGCAACCCAGGCCAAGAGACCCAGTACTTC.

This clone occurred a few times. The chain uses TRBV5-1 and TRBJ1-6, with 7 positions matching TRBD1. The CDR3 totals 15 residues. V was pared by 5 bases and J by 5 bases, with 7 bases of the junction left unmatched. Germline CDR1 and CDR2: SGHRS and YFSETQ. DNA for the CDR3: TGCGCCAGCAGTTCGCTCGGGACAGATAATTCACCCCTCCACTTT. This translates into CASSSLGTDNSPLHF.

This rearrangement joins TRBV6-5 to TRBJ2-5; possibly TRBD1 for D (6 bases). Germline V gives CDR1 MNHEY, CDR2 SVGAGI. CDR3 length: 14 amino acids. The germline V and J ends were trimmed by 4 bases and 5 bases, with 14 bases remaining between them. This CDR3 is CASSSDSQGETQYF. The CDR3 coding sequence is TGTGCCAGCAGTTCGGACTCCCAGGGGGAGACCCAGTACTTC.

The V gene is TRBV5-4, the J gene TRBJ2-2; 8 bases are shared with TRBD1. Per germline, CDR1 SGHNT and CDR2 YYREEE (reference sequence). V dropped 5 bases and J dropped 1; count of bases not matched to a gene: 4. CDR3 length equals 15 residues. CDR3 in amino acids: CASSAGQGNTGELFF. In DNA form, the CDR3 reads TGTGCCAGCAGTGCTGGACAGGGGAACACCGGGGAGCTGTTTTTT.

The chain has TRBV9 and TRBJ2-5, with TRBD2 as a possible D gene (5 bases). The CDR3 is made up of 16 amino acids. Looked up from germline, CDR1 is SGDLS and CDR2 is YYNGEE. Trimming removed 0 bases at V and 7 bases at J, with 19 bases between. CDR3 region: CASSVGALGGGGTQYF. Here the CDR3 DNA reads TGTGCCAGCAGCGTAGGGGCCCTGGGTGGTGGAGGGACCCAGTACTTC.